This TCR beta chain emerged from a study of blood T cell repertoires in COVID-19. Across the whole study: Acute-phase and convalescent COVID-19 samples originated in the United States, Italy and Spain.

Sequenced by immunoSEQ multiplex PCR; TCRdb stores in-frame clones only, minus some. Of tens of thousands of clones in the sample, about 86% were seen once. This CDR3 has 13 amino acids. The germline CDR1 and CDR2 sequences are MNHEY and SMNVEV (reference sequence). V lost 3 bases and J lost 7, with 10 bases in between. The chain recombines TRBV27 with TRBJ1-5; no definite D call. This receptor was taken from a man aged 80 or over with active COVID-19. The sample was peripheral blood. CDR3 loop: CASSFRGQQPQHF. In nucleotides, the CDR3 is TGTGCCAGCAGTTTTAGAGGGCAGCAGCCCCAGCATTTT.